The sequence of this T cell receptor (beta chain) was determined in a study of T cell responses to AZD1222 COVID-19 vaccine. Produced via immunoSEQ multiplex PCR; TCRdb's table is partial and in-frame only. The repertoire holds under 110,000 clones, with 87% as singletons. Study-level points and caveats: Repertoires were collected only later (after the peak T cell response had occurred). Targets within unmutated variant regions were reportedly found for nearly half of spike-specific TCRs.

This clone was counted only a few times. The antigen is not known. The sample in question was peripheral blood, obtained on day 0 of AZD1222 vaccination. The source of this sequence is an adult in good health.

The CDR3 region has the DNA TGCGCCAGCCTCCTCATCCCTGAGCACACCGGGGAGCTGTTTTTT. Translated, it gives CASLLIPEHTGELFF. J is TRBJ2-2 and V is TRBV5-1; D is unclear. CDR1 is SGHRS, CDR2 YFSETQ, per germline. The CDR3 covers 15 residues. Deletions cut 7 bases from V and 3 bases from J, with 16 bases between.